This T cell receptor beta chain is drawn from a study of shared clonotypes between healthy human individuals. Study-wide results and caveats: All-four-donor shared clonotypes had higher generation probabilities than non-shared clonotypes did. Only a few donors were included, so the genetic and exposure-history diversity represented was limited.

The germline V gene has CDR1 MNHNY and CDR2 SVGAGI (reference sequence). The germline V and J ends were trimmed by 0 bases and 1 base, with 6 bases remaining between them. The CDR3 runs 14 residues. Each sample came from a Caucasian adult donor living in Nashville, Tennessee. Sorted-subset replicate PCR reactions contained 150 to 200 ng DNA, corresponding to tens of thousands of T cell genomes. This table comes from immunoSEQ multiplex PCR, and its TCRdb copy is limited to in-frame clones, with some not included. The sample lists about 2 million clones; 90% to 95% were seen once. A remark on this clone: The antigen remains unidentified. Other DNA sequences in the sample encode the same CDR3.

This receptor was obtained from a man aged 18-30 years in good health. The rearrangement uses TRBV6-6 and TRBJ1-2, with a tentative D call TRBD1 (5 bases). Sequenced input: naive CD4+ T cells sorted from blood. Specified subset: CD45RA+ positively selected. CDR3 region: CASSYSQGNYGYTF. The CDR3 nucleotides read TGTGCCAGCAGTTACTCGCAGGGTAACTATGGCTACACCTTC.